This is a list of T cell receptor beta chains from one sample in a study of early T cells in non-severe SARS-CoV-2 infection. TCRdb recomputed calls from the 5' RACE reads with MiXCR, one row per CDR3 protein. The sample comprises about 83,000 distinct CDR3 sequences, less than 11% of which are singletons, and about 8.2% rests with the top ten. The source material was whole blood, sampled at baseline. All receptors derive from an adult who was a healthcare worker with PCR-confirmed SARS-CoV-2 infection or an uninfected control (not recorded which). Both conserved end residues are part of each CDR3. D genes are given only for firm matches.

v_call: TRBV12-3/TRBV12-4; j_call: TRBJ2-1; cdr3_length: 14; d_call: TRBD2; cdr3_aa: CASSLAGGDNEQFF
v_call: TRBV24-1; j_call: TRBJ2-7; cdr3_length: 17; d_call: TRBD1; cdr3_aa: CATSDQAGTGLPYEQYF
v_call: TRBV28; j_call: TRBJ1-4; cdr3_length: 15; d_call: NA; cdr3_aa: CASSWTAATNEKLFF
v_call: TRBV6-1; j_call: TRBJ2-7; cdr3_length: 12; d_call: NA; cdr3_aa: CASSELGEDRYF
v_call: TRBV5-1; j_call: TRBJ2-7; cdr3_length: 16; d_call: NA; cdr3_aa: CASSLDPGLARYEQYF
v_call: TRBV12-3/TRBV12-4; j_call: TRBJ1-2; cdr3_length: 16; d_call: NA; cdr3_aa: CASRTRAGDFGYGYTF
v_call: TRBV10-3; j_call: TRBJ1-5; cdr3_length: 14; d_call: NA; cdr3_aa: CAISEGREHQPQHF
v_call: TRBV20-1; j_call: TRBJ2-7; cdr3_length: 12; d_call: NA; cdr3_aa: CSATESSYEQYF
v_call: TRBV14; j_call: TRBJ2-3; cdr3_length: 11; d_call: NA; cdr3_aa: CASSFSDTQYF
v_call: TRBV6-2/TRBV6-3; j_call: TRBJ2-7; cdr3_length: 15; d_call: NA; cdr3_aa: CASTTTSGIDYEQYF
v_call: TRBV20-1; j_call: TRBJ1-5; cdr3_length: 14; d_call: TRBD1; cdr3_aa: CSAVRDRGNQPQHF
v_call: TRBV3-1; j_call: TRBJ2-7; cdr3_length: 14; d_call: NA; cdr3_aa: CASSQVGGIGEQYF
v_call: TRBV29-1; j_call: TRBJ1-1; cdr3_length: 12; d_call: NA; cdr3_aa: CSGRTVSTEAFF
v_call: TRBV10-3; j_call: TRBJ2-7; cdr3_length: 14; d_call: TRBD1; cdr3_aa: CAITPQGLPGEQYF
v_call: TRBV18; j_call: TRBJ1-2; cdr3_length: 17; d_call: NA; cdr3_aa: CASSQNLQEGASYGYTF
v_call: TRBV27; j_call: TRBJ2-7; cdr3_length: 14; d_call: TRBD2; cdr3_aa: CASSPRTSVHEQYF
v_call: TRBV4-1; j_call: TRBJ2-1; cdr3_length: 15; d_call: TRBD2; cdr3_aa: CASGGIAGTYNEQFF
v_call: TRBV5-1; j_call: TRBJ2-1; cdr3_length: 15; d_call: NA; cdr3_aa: CASSLAPQAGNEQFF
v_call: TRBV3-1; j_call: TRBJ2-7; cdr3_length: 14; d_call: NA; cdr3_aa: CASSFDRFRYEQYF
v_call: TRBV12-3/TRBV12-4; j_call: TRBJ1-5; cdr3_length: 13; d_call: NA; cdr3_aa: CASSWRGHEAQHF
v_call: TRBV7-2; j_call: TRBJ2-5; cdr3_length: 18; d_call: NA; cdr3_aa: CASSSQGLRLRRQETQYF
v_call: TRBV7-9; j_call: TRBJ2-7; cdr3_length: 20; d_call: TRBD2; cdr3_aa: CASSSPPGASGMLPAYEQYF
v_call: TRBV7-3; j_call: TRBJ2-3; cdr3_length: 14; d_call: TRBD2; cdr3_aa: CASSLGLAGDTQYF
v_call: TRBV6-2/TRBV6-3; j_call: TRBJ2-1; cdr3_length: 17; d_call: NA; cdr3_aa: CASTGGSAVSSYNEQFF
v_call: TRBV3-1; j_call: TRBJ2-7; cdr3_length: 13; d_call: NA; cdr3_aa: CASSPRSAYEQYF
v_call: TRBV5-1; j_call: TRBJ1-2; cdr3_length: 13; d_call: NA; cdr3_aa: CASSPIEMRGYTF
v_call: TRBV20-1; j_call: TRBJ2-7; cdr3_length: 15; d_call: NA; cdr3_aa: CSARDPSGPSYEQYF
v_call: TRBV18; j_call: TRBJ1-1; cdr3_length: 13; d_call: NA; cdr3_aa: CASSRDRQIEAFF
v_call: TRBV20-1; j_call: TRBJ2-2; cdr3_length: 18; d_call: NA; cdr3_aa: CSASKMARGLANTGELFF
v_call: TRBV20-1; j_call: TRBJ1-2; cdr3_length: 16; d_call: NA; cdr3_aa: CSARPAVGRANYGYTF
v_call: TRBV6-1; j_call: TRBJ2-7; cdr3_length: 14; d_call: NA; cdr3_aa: CASSAEGPSYEQYF
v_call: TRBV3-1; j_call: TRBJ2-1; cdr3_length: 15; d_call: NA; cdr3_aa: CASSQDLRSEGEQFF
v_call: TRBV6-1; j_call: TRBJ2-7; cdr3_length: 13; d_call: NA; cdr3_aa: CASSEHSTYEQYF
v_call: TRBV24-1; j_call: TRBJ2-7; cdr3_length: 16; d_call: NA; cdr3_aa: CATSPGRGVHSYEQYF
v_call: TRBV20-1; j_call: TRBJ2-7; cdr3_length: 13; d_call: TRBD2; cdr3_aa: CSARDTSGSEQYF
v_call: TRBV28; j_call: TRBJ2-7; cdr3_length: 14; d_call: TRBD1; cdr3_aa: CASSSRRDRYEQYF
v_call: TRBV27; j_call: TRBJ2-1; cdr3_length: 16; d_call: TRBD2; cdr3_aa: CASSHGTSGTYNEQFF
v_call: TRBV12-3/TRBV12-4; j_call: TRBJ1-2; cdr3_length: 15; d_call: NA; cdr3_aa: CASSPSGRENYGYTF
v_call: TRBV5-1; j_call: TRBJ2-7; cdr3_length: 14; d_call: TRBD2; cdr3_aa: CASSLAAGVHEQYF
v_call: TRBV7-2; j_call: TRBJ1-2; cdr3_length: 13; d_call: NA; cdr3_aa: CASSPAPNYGYTF
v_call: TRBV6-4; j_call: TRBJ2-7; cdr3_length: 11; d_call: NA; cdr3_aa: CASPPHYEQYF
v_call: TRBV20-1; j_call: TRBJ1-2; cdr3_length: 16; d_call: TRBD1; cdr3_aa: CSARDSTGSNPYGYTF
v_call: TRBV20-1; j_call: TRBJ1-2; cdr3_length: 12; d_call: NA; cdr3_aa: CSAGGLNYGYTF
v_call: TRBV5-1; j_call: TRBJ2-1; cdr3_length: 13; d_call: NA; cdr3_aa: CASSLAPYNEQFF
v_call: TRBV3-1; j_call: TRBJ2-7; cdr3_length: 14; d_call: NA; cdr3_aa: CASSQAGASYEQYF
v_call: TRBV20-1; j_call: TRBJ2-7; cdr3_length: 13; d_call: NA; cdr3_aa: CSGASGEFPEQYF
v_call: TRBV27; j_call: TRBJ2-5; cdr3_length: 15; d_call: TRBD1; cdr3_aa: CASSLDRGSQETQYF
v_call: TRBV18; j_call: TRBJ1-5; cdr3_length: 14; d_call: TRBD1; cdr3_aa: CASSADRGRQPQHF
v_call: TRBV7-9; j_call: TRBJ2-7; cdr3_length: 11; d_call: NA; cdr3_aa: CASSLGAEQYF
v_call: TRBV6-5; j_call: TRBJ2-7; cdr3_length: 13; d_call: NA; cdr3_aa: CASSYQSSYEQYF
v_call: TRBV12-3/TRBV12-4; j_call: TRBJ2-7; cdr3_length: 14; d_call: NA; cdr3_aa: CASTGGKRGGEQYF